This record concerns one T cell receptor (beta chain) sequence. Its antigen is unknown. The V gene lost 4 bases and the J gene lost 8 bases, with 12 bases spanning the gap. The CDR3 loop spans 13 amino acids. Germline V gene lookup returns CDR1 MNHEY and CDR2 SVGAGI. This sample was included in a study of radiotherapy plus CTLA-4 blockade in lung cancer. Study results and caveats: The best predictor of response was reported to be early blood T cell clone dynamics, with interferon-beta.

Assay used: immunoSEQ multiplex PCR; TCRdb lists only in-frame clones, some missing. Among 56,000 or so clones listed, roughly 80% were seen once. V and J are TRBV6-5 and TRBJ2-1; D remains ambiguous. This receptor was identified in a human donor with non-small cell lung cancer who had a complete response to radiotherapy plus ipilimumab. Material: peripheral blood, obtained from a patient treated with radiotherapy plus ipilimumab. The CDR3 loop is CASSSSFLDEQFF. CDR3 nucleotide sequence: TGTGCCAGCAGTTCCTCCTTCCTCGATGAGCAGTTCTTC.